This TCR beta chain is drawn from a study of shared clonotypes between healthy human individuals. Whole-study context: CD4 naive and memory got three plates each, CD8 naive two, CD8 memory one. Findings and caveats of the study: Researchers sampled only blood; tissue repertoires likely differ. The expectation was that sequencing depth would affect clonotype sharing among donors.

With regard to this clone: Its antigen is as yet unknown.

The CDR3 extends over 16 amino acids. Between the trimmed V and J ends, which lost 3 bases and 6 bases, there was a span of 21 bases. Germline CDR1 SGHDN, CDR2 FVKESK. Data came from immunoSEQ multiplex PCR; TCRdb stores just in-frame clones and leaves some out. This sample has about 2.4 million clones, with 80% to 95% found just once. Donation came from healthy HIV-negative adults that had no recent acute infections or vaccinations. The source of this sequence is a man aged 18 to 30 in good health. Some clones in this sample may be carry-over from other donors' samples. The source material was naive CD4+ T cells from PBMCs. Documented subset: CD45RA+ positively selected. The chain carries TRBV14 and TRBJ2-7; D gene ambiguous. The CDR3 here is CASSQDVPGSGPEQYF. In DNA, the CDR3 is TGTGCCAGCAGCCAGGACGTACCGGGCTCCGGGCCCGAGCAGTACTTC.